This TCR beta chain is drawn from a study of blood T cell repertoires in COVID-19. Study summary: The cDNA or gDNA used as material had been derived from T cells, B-cell-depleted T cells, or PBMCs.

The CDR3 is 14 residues long. Trimming shortened V by 0 bases and J by 4 bases, and 9 bases separated the two germline ends. The germline CDR1 and CDR2 sequences are MNHNS and SASEGT. Source study methods: Amplification with reference gene primers provided the estimates of nucleated cell counts. Libraries were prepared by immunoSEQ multiplex PCR; TCRdb keeps only in-frame clonotypes and omits some of them. That table is the source of V, J and clone size, and D and trimming were worked out from the DNA. This sample has about 150,000 clones; about four fifths occur once, and the top ten carry over 25%.

This sequence originates from a woman aged 55 to 70 with acute or convalescent COVID-19. The chain has TRBV6-1 and TRBJ1-2; D uncertain. The sample consisted of peripheral blood. In DNA form, the CDR3 reads TGTGCCAGCAGTGAAGCCACAGATTTCTATGGCTACACCTTC. It yields the protein CASSEATDFYGYTF.